This entry describes one TCR beta chain. This entry is derived from a study of cytomegalovirus exposure and HLA in healthy donors. PCR primers comprised 60 Vbeta and 13 Jbeta primers. Original analysis: Tens of millions of unique TCR beta chains, about 12 million shared, were counted in a later analysis. Generated by immunoSEQ multiplex PCR, the TCRdb table keeps only in-frame clones and is missing some. V, J and clone size are taken as reported in that table, and D and trimming were inferred from the DNA itself. In total, the table holds tens of thousands of clones. The V and J ends lost 11 bases and 6 bases respectively, with 17 bases between them. The germline CDR1 and CDR2 sequences are ENHRY and SYGVKD. The CDR3 runs to 13 residues.

What was sequenced was PBMCs. The V and J genes are TRBV10-3 and TRBJ2-1; a possible D gene is TRBD2 (6 bases). The TCR originated in a man aged 50 to 60 in good health and CMV-seropositive. The CDR3 DNA reads as TGTGCCGTCCGTACGCTGGAGGGCAATGAGCAGTTCTTC. It encodes CAVRTLEGNEQFF.